Sequencing of this T cell receptor beta chain was carried out in a study of T cells and Merkel cell carcinoma outcomes. Findings of the study overall: Repertoire plus T-cell density reportedly predicted Merkel cell carcinoma outcomes.

Regarding this clone: The antigen remains undetermined.

Method: immunoSEQ multiplex PCR; TCRdb's copy keeps in-frame clones and lacks some. The data contain 13,000 to 15,000 clones, just under 95% of them singletons. Germline CDR1 is KGHSH and CDR2 is LQKENI. The CDR3 runs to 16 residues. V gave up 2 bases and J gave up 4 bases, with 14 bases separating them. This receptor was taken from a human donor with Merkel cell carcinoma. This sequence joins TRBV18 and TRBJ2-2; D is undetermined. The sample taken for sequencing was tumor tissue from Merkel cell carcinoma. DNA of the CDR3: TGTGCCAGCTCACCAGATACGGGTATGACCACCGGGGAGCTGTTTTTT. Its protein product is CASSPDTGMTTGELFF.